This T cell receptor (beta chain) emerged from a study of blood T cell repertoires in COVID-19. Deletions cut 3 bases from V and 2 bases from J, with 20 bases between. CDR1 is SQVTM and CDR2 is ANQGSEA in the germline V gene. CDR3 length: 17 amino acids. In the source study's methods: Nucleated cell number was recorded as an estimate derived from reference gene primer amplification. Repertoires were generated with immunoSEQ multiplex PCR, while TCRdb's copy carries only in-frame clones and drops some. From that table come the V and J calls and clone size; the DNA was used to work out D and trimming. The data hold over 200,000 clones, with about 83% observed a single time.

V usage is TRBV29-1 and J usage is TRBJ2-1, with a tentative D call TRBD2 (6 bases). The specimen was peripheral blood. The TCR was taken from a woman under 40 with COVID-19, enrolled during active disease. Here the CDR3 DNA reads TGCAGCGTTGACGGGACTCTTAAAGAAAGCCCCTACAATGAGCAGTTCTTC. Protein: CSVDGTLKESPYNEQFF.